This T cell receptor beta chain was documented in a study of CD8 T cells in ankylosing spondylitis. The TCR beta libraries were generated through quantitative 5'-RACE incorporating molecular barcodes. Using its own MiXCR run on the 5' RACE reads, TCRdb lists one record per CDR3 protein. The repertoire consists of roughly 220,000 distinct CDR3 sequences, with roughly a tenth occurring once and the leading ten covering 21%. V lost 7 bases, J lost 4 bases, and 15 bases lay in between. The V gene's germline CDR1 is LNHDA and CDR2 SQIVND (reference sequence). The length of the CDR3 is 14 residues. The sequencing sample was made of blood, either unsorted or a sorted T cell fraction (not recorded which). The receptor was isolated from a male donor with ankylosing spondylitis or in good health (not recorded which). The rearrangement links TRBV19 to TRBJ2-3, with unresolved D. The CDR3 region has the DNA TGTGCCAGTAAGAACGGCGCGCCGGCAGATACGCAGTATTTT. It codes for CASKNGAPADTQYF.